One and the same sample provided the 9 T cell receptor beta chains below, sequenced in a study of T cell clonality in common variable immunodeficiency. Data came from immunoSEQ multiplex PCR; TCRdb stores just in-frame clones and leaves some out. Sampling found 30,000 to 40,000 clones, none seen once. Sequences were obtained from peripheral blood mononuclear cells. These receptors were taken from a person between 18 and 75 years old in good health.

This clone was seen ten or more times. Read data end 3 residues before the CDR3 end; the end is taken from the germline J gene. The V gene is TRBV19, the J gene TRBJ2-1; possible D gene TRBD1, 6 bases. Trimming took 3 bases from V and 7 from J, leaving 16 bases between them. The germline V gene encodes CDR1 LNHDA and CDR2 SQIVND (reference sequence). This CDR3 spans 15 amino acids. The CDR3 region is CASSIQGGVRNEQFF. The CDR3 bases that were read are TGTGCCAGTAGTATCCAAGGGGGAGTAAGGAATGAG.

This clone was counted many times. The CDR3 is cut off 3 residues early in the read; its end comes from the germline J gene. The J gene is TRBJ2-2, the V gene TRBV30; 7 bases align to TRBD2. Germline V gene data show CDR1 as GTSNPN and CDR2 as SVGIG (reference sequence). The CDR3 covers 12 residues. The part of the CDR3 DNA that was read is TGTGCCTGGTCCGGACGGGGGGAAAAG. Protein product: CAWSGRGEK. The complete CDR3 reads CAWSGRGEKLFF.

This clone occurred many times. The CDR3 end is not reached by the read, which stops 3 residues before it; the germline J gene fills it in. The chain combines TRBV4-2 with TRBJ2-1, with a weak D call TRBD2 (6 bases). The germline V and J ends were trimmed by 8 bases and 3 bases, with 11 bases remaining between them. Germline CDR1 and CDR2: LGHNA and YNFKEQ. The CDR3 loop spans 13 amino acids. The sequenced part of the CDR3 DNA is TGTGCCAGCGGAGGGCGAGTCTACAATGAG. Protein sequence: CASGGRVYNE. The CDR3, in full, reads CASGGRVYNEQFF.

This clone was counted at least ten times. The read halts 3 residues ahead of the CDR3 end, with the missing end drawn from the germline J gene. V gene TRBV6-4 combines with J gene TRBJ2-1; D not resolved. Per the germline V gene, CDR1 is MRHNA and CDR2 is SNTAGT. The CDR3 has 13 amino acids. V was shortened by 3 bases and J by 1 base, with 4 bases between the two germline ends. The CDR3 sequence: CASSEGSYNEQFF. The sequenced part of the CDR3 DNA is TGTGCCAGCAGTGAAGGGTCCTACAATGAG.

This clone occurred many times. The sequenced CDR3 bases are TGCAGCGTTGATTCCAGGGGGAATGAG. Translating it yields CSVDSRGNE. The whole CDR3 protein is CSVDSRGNEQFF. The chain links TRBV29-1 to TRBJ2-1, with 7 bases lining up with TRBD1. The read comes to an end 3 residues before the CDR3 does, leaving the germline J gene to fill in the end. Trimming removed 3 bases from V and 7 bases from J; junction bases left unmatched: 3. This CDR3 region has 12 residues. Germline lookup yields CDR1 SQVTM and CDR2 ANQGSEA.

This clone was seen ten or more times. The read halts 3 residues ahead of the CDR3 end, with the missing end drawn from the germline J gene. The rearrangement joins TRBV18 to TRBJ2-3; D gene uncertain. The V end was cut by 3 bases, the J end by 3 bases, with 4 bases between. CDR3 length: 12 residues. CDR1 and CDR2 (germline): KGHSH, LQKENI. The sequenced CDR3 bases are TGTGCCAGCTCACCTTCAACAGATACG. Translated: CASSPSTDT. The entire CDR3 reads CASSPSTDTQYF.

The table lists this clone with many counts. With the read ending 3 residues before the CDR3 end, the germline J gene is used to fill in that end. The rearrangement joins TRBV5-4 to TRBJ2-5; D may be TRBD1 (5 bases). The ends were cut back, 7 bases at V and 2 bases at J, with 18 bases in the middle. The CDR3 is made up of 15 amino acids. CDR1 and CDR2 (germline): SGHNT, YYREEE (reference sequence). Incomplete CDR3 DNA: TGTGCCAGCGGGCAGGGCAGGAGACCACAAGAGACC. Amino acids: CASGQGRRPQET. The CDR3 in full is CASGQGRRPQETQYF. Based on the CDR3 plus reference TRBV5-4 and TRBJ2-5, the full variable domain is ETGVTQSPTHLIKTRGQQVTLRCSSQSGHNTVSWYQQALGQGPQFIFQYYREEENGRGNFPPRFSGLQFPNYSSELNVNALELDDSALYLCASGQGRRPQETQYFGPGTRLLVL.

This clone has at least ten counts. The read terminates 3 residues ahead of where the CDR3 ends, so the germline J gene completes it. The chain links TRBV19 to TRBJ2-3, with TRBD2 identical over 10 bases. Per the germline V gene, CDR1 is LNHDA and CDR2 is SQIVND (reference sequence). The CDR3 runs to 15 residues. V was pared by 5 bases and J by 5 bases, with 7 bases of the junction left unmatched. This chain's CDR3 is CASSGLAGGIDTQYF. The DNA read from the CDR3 is TGTGCCAGTAGTGGGTTAGCGGGAGGAATAGATACG.

This clone was picked up many times. Read data end 3 residues before the CDR3 end; the end is taken from the germline J gene. The V gene is TRBV19, the J gene TRBJ2-3; D not resolved. Germline V gene lookup returns CDR1 LNHDA and CDR2 SQIVND (reference sequence). Deletions cut 3 bases from V and 0 bases from J, with 4 bases between. The CDR3 totals 13 residues. The sequenced CDR3 bases are TGTGCCAGTAGTATGGCTAGCACAGATACG. Its translation is CASSMASTDT. The full CDR3 sequence reads CASSMASTDTQYF.